This T cell receptor beta chain was observed in a study of Graves' ophthalmopathy and Graves' hyperthyroidism. Researchers took RNA transcripts and amplified TCR beta CDR3 regions from them. First-round RT-PCR with HTBI primers preceded a second-round multiplex PCR. TCRdb passed the multiplex PCR reads through MiXCR, listing each CDR3 protein once. The sample includes some 250,000 distinct CDR3 sequences, about 47% of them seen just once. This clonotype has a handful of counts. What was sequenced was peripheral blood. This receptor was taken from an adult man with Graves' ophthalmopathy.

For the CDR3, the DNA is TGTGCCAGCCCCATGGGGCCCGGGGAGGGCTACACCTTC. As protein: CASPMGPGEGYTF. The chain recombines TRBV7-9 with TRBJ1-2; possible D gene TRBD1, 5 bases. V was cut by 8 bases and J by 8 bases, with 18 bases left in between. The CDR3 consists of 13 residues. The V gene's germline CDR1 is SEHNR and CDR2 FQNEAQ (reference sequence).